The source of this T cell receptor (beta chain) is a study of OX40 agonist ivuxolimab in advanced cancers. Some clones are missing from TCRdb's copy, which holds only in-frame ones; the method was immunoSEQ multiplex PCR. This table has 60,000 to 75,000 clones, 85% to 90% appearing once. This CDR3 comprises 15 residues. Germline V gene lookup returns CDR1 SGHAT and CDR2 FQNNGV. Trimming removed 0 bases at V and 3 bases at J, with 11 bases between. The sample here was CD4+ or CD8+ T cells sorted from blood, taken in a trial of the OX40 agonist ivuxolimab. The receptor was isolated from an adult with an advanced solid tumor such as melanoma, head and neck, liver or kidney cancer. This chain connects TRBV11-2 to TRBJ1-2; D unresolved. The CDR3 DNA follows: TGTGCCAGCAGCTTAGAAGCAGGCCCTTACTATGGCTACACCTTC. Amino acids: CASSLEAGPYYGYTF.